This T cell receptor (beta chain) was profiled in a study of T-cell memory formation after mild COVID-19. It was 5'RACE with constant-segment primers that produced the TCR alpha and TCR beta cDNA libraries, which carried sample barcodes and UMIs. A single record per CDR3 protein comes from TCRdb applying MiXCR to the 5' RACE reads. The top ten hold around 3.4% of the sample, which has about 200,000 distinct CDR3 sequences, over 9.5% seen once. As concerns this clonotype: Its target is unknown.

Findings and caveats of the study: Confirmation of SARS-CoV-2 specificity was lacking for second-wave clones peaking day 37. Researchers found some responding clones in pre-infection memory, a sign that cross-reactive memory joined. Contracting clones from day 15 to 85 showed balanced CD4/CD8; later expanders favored CD4+.

CDR3 size: 19 residues. The sequencing sample was made of PBMCs or a T cell subset sorted from them (not recorded which). The source of this sequence is a man aged 18-30 years who had mild COVID-19 (a few samples of this study predate the infection). Cell type and time point are not known. The chain has TRBV12-2 and TRBJ2-2; the D segment call TRBD2 is taken from the table without a DNA check. TRBV12-2 is flagged as a pseudogene. CDR3 in DNA: TGTGCAAGTCGCTTAGCACCGACTAGCGGGAGGGTGAGCGGCGGGGAGCTGTTTTTT. It yields the protein CASRLAPTSGRVSGGELFF.